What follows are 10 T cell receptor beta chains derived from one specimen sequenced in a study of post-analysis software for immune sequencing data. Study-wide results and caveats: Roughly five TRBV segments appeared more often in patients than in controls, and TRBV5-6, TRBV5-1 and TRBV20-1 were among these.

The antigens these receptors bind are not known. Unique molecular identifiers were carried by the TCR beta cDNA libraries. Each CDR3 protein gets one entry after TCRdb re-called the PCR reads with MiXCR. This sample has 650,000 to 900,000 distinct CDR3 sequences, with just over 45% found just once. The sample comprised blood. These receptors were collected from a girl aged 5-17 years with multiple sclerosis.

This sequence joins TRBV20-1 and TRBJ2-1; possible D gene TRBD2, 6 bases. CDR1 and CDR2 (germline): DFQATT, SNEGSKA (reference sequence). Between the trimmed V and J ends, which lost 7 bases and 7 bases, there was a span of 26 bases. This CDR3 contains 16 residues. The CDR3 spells CSGVIWGGVPGNEQFF. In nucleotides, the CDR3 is TGCAGTGGCGTTATTTGGGGCGGGGTGCCGGGAAATGAGCAGTTCTTC.

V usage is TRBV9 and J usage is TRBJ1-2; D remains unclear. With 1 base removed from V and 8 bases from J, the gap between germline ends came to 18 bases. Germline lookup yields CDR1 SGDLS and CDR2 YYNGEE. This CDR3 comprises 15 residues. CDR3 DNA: TGTGCCAGCAGCGTAAGTAAAGCGACTGCGGGGGGCTACACCTTC. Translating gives CASSVSKATAGGYTF.

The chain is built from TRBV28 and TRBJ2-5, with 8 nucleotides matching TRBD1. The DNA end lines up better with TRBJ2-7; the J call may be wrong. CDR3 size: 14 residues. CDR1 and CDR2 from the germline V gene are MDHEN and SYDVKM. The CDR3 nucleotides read TGTGCCAGCAGTTTGGACAGGGACCTTTTCGAGCAGTACTTC. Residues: CASSLDRDLFEQYF.

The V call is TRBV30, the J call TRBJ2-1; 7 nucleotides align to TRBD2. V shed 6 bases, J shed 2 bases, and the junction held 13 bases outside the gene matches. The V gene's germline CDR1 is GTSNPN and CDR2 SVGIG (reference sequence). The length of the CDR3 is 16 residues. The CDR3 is CACLLTGGFTYNEQFF. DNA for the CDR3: TGTGCCTGTCTTCTGACGGGAGGTTTCACCTACAATGAGCAGTTCTTC.

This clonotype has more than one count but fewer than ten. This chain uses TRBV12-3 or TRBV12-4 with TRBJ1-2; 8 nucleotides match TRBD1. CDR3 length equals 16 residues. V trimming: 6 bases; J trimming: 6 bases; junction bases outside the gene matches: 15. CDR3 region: CASRPSGQGGYDGYTF. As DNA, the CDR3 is TGTGCCAGCAGACCCTCCGGACAGGGCGGTTATGATGGCTACACCTTC.

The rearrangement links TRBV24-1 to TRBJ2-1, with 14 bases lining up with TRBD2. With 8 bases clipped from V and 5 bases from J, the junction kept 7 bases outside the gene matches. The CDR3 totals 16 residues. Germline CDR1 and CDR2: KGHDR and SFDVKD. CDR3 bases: TGTGCCACCATGGGACTAGCGGGAGAGGAAGACAATGAGCAGTTCTTC. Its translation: CATMGLAGEEDNEQFF.

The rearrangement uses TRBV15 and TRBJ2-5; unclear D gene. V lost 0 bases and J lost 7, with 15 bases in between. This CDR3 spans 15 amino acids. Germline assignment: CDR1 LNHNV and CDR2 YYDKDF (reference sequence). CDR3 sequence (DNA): TGTGCCACCAGCAGAGACTTCGGGCCACCTGGGACCCAGTACTTC. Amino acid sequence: CATSRDFGPPGTQYF. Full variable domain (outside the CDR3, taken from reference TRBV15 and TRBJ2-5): DAMVIQNPRYQVTQFGKPVTLSCSQTLNHNVMYWYQQKSSQAPKLLFHYYDKDFNNEADTPDNFQSRRPNTSFCFLDIRSPGLGDTAMYLCATSRDFGPPGTQYFGPGTRLLVL.

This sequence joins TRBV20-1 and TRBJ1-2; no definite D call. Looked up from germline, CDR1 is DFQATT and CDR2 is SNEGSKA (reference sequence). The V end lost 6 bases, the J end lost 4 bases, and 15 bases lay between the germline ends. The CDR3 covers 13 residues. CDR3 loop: CSAHGGKFYGYTF. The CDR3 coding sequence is TGCAGTGCGCACGGAGGCAAATTCTATGGCTACACCTTC.

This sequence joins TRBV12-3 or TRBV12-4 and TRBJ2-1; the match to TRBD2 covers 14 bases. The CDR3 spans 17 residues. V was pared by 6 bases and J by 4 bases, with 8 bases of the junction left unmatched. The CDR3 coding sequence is TGTGCCAGCAGGAACCCGGGACTAGCGGGGGCTTACAATGAGCAGTTCTTC. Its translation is CASRNPGLAGAYNEQFF.

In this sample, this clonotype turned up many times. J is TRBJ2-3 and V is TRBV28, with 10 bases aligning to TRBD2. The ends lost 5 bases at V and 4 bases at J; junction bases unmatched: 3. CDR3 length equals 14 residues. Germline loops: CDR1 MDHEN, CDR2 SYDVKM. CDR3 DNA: TGTGCCAGCAGTGTAAGCGGGAGGGCAGATACGCAGTATTTT. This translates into CASSVSGRADTQYF.